A selection of T cell receptor beta chains follows, all from one sample in a study of blood T cell repertoires in COVID-19. The protocol was immunoSEQ multiplex PCR, while the TCRdb copy is restricted to in-frame clones and leaves out a portion. The sample includes some 410,000 clones, roughly 90% of them seen just once. Material for sequencing was PBMCs or T cells enriched from blood (not recorded which). The source is a woman aged 30 to 39 with acute COVID-19. Both conserved end residues are part of each CDR3. A D gene is named only where the DNA matches it firmly. Size is omitted from some rows. Given values are once, few, many or a class for expanded clones.

d_gene	v_gene	j_gene	abundance	CDR3aa	CDR3nt
-	TRBV11-2	TRBJ2-7	-	CASSLAGAYEQYF	TGTGCCAGCAGCTTAGCGGGGGCCTACGAGCAGTACTTC
-	TRBV3-1/TRBV3-2	TRBJ2-7	-	CASSQDSKGWGEQYF	TGTGCCAGCAGCCAAGATTCTAAGGGGTGGGGCGAGCAGTACTTC
TRBD2	TRBV19	TRBJ2-2	-	CASSSGGTGELFF	TGTGCCAGTAGTAGCGGGGGGACCGGGGAGCTGTTTTTT
TRBD1	TRBV14	TRBJ2-7	-	CASSQGTGEQYF	TGTGCCAGCAGCCAAGGGACAGGCGAGCAGTACTTC
-	TRBV2	TRBJ2-7	-	CASSERGGGYEQYF	TGTGCCAGCAGTGAAAGGGGGGGAGGCTACGAGCAGTACTTC
TRBD1	TRBV19	TRBJ1-2	-	CASSARGDALYGYTF	TGTGCCAGTAGTGCCAGGGGGGACGCGCTATATGGCTACACCTTC
TRBD2	TRBV30	TRBJ2-1	-	CAWSGRGGSYNEQFF	TGTGCCTGGAGTGGGCGGGGGGGCTCCTACAATGAGCAGTTCTTC
-	TRBV4-3	TRBJ1-5	-	CASSQDGVGGQPQHF	TGCGCCAGCAGCCAAGATGGGGTAGGGGGTCAGCCCCAGCATTTT
-	TRBV4-1	TRBJ1-5	-	CASSQELSPSNQPQHF	TGCGCCAGCAGCCAAGAACTGTCCCCTAGCAATCAGCCCCAGCATTTT
TRBD2	TRBV5-1	TRBJ2-2	-	CASSPGEGTNTGELFF	TGCGCCAGCAGCCCCGGGGAGGGCACGAACACCGGGGAGCTGTTTTTT
-	TRBV3-1/TRBV3-2	TRBJ1-5	once	CASSQGAGNQPQHF	TGTGCCAGCAGCCAGGGGGCTGGGAATCAGCCCCAGCATTTT
TRBD1	TRBV5-3	TRBJ1-6	-	CARSPRTGQDNSPLHF	TGTGCCAGAAGCCCAAGGACGGGACAGGATAATTCACCCCTCCACTTT
TRBD1	TRBV9	TRBJ2-1	-	CASSSRTGEAWQFF	TGTGCCAGCAGCTCCCGGACAGGGGAGGCTTGGCAGTTCTTC
TRBD1	TRBV6-5	TRBJ2-7	-	CASRNQGAFVHEQYF	TGTGCCAGCAGGAATCAGGGGGCTTTCGTTCACGAGCAGTACTTC
-	TRBV4-3	TRBJ1-5	-	CASSAVGGSNQPQHF	TGCGCCAGCAGCGCCGTGGGAGGCAGCAATCAGCCCCAGCATTTT
TRBD2	TRBV5-5	TRBJ2-3	once	CASSHYSGATDTQYF	TGTGCCAGCAGCCACTATAGCGGGGCCACAGATACGCAGTATTTT
-	TRBV18	TRBJ2-3	-	CASSPLQDQVDTQYF	TGTGCCAGCTCCCCCCTACAGGATCAAGTAGATACGCAGTATTTT
TRBD2	TRBV30	TRBJ2-3	-	CAWTSGSTDTQYF	TGTGCCTGGACTAGCGGGAGCACAGATACGCAGTATTTT
TRBD1	TRBV5-1	TRBJ1-6	-	CASSVQGVNSPLHF	TGCGCCAGCAGCGTACAGGGGGTTAATTCACCCCTCCACTTT
TRBD1	TRBV27	TRBJ2-2	-	CASRDRVINGELFF	TGTGCCAGCAGGGACAGGGTGATTAACGGGGAGCTGTTTTTT
TRBD1	TRBV10-3	TRBJ2-7	-	CAISEGQGRYEQYF	TGTGCCATCAGTGAGGGACAGGGGAGGTATGAGCAGTACTTC
TRBD1	TRBV6-4	TRBJ2-5	once	CASPDRGRETQYF	TGTGCCAGCCCGGACAGGGGGCGGGAGACCCAGTACTTC
TRBD2	TRBV29-1	TRBJ2-1	-	CSVERRGDYNEQFF	TGCAGCGTTGAAAGGCGGGGGGATTACAATGAGCAGTTCTTC
-	TRBV24-1	TRBJ2-7	-	CATSGQGDLYEQYF	TGTGCCACCAGTGGGCAGGGTGATTTGTACGAGCAGTACTTC
TRBD1	TRBV5-1	TRBJ1-4	-	CASTRGGPTNEKLFF	TGCGCCAGCACCCGAGGGGGCCCAACTAATGAAAAACTGTTTTTT
TRBD1	TRBV25-1	TRBJ2-1	-	CASSVGTAEQFF	TGTGCCAGCAGCGTCGGGACAGCCGAGCAGTTCTTC
-	TRBV7-9	TRBJ1-2	-	CASSLREDNLGYTF	TGTGCCAGCAGCTTACGGGAGGATAATCTTGGCTACACCTTC
TRBD1	TRBV10-3	TRBJ1-1	-	CAISSQGGSTEAFF	TGTGCCATCAGTTCACAGGGGGGTAGTACTGAAGCTTTCTTT
TRBD1	TRBV29-1	TRBJ2-3	-	CSVVGGLGQRTDTQYF	TGCAGCGTTGTCGGTGGCCTGGGACAGCGCACAGATACGCAGTATTTT
TRBD1	TRBV30	TRBJ1-3	-	CAWSVRGQASSGNTIYF	TGTGCCTGGAGTGTACGGGGACAGGCCAGCTCTGGAAACACCATATATTTT
TRBD2	TRBV5-1	TRBJ2-1	-	CASSLGGTSGGNNEQFF	TGCGCCAGCAGCTTGGGTGGGACTAGCGGGGGGAACAATGAGCAGTTCTTC
TRBD1	TRBV11-1	TRBJ2-3	-	CASTWTGVDTQYF	TGTGCCAGCACCTGGACAGGCGTGGATACGCAGTATTTT
TRBD1	TRBV5-5	TRBJ2-2	few	CASSGGTGTVAGELFF	TGTGCCAGCAGCGGGGGGACAGGGACTGTCGCCGGGGAGCTGTTTTTT
TRBD1	TRBV28	TRBJ2-7	-	CASSWDSGPIYEQYF	TGTGCCAGCAGTTGGGACAGCGGACCGATCTACGAGCAGTACTTC
TRBD1	TRBV6-4	TRBJ1-6	-	CASSDHRGYNSPLHF	TGTGCCAGCAGTGACCACAGGGGATATAATTCACCCCTCCACTTT
-	TRBV30	TRBJ1-5	-	CAWSTQGGQPQHF	TGTGCCTGGAGTACGCAGGGAGGGCAGCCCCAGCATTTT
-	TRBV4-1	TRBJ2-7	-	CASSQEPQQGTPYEQYF	TGCGCCAGCAGCCAAGAGCCTCAGCAAGGGACTCCTTACGAGCAGTACTTC
-	TRBV25-1	TRBJ1-1	-	CASSVVGRGMNTEAFF	TGTGCCAGCAGTGTTGTTGGACGGGGAATGAACACTGAAGCTTTCTTT